This T cell receptor (beta chain) is drawn from a study of shared clonotypes between healthy human individuals. Study-wide results and caveats: The sole specimen, blood, was sampled, and tissue repertoires likely differ. Among non-shared clonotypes, generation probabilities were lower than among those shared by all four donors. The study found roughly 5% of naive CD4 clonotypes shared across several donors.

Naive-designated CD8 cells lacked CD45RO, were positively enriched for CCR7, and omitted terminally differentiated effector memory CD45RA+ cells. The assay was immunoSEQ multiplex PCR, and TCRdb's table has in-frame clones only and misses some. The sample has about 2.2 million clones, just under 95% seen once. Worth noting for this clone: The antigen is unknown.

CDR1 LGHNA and CDR2 YSLEER come from the germline V gene. The CDR3 runs 16 residues. The V segment lost 0 bases and the J segment 7 bases; nucleotides outside the gene matches: 7. The sequence derives from a man younger than 35 in good health. Some clones in this sample may be carry-over from other donors' samples. This chain joins TRBV4-3 and TRBJ2-1, with 9 bases lining up with TRBD2. Sample: naive CD8+ T cells from PBMCs. The CDR3 loop is CASSQESGRNGNEQFF. For the CDR3, the DNA is TGCGCCAGCAGCCAAGAAAGCGGGAGGAATGGGAATGAGCAGTTCTTC.